One sample yielded the 22 T cell receptor beta chains listed below, sequenced in a study of blood T cells in healthy people across ages. The authors ran a second PCR of about 7 to 12 cycles using a sample-barcoded 5' primer and a J-beta primer mix. TCRdb itself ran the 5' RACE reads through MiXCR, one entry per CDR3 protein. The sample carries about 770,000 distinct CDR3 sequences, 40% to 50% recorded once. The sequenced sample consisted of blood. The receptors originated from a man between 60 and 75 years old in good health.

As regards this clonotype: Sequence at one end of the junction differs from germline and may be a read error. The chain employs TRBV12-5 and TRBJ2-3; D remains ambiguous. The CDR3 covers 15 residues. CDR1 is LGHNT and CDR2 is FRNRAP in the germline V gene. The CDR3 bases are TGTGCTAGTGGTTTGGGGGCCACGAATACAGAAACGCAGTATTTT. Translating gives CASGLGATNTETQYF.

This chain uses TRBV13 with TRBJ2-1; 12 bases line up with TRBD1. CDR3 length equals 15 residues. Germline V gives CDR1 PRHDT, CDR2 FYEKMQ (reference sequence). V lost 4 bases, J lost 8 bases, and 6 bases stayed unmatched. DNA for the CDR3: TGTGCCAGCAGCTCCCGGGACAGGGGGCTATATGAGCAGTTCTTC. Translating gives CASSSRDRGLYEQFF.

Here the CDR3 reads CASSLRPGTEAEQYF. The CDR3 coding sequence is TGTGCCAGCAGCTTAAGGCCCGGGACAGAAGCCGAGCAGTACTTC. V is TRBV11-2 and J is TRBJ2-7, with TRBD1 identical over 7 bases. The V segment lost 2 bases and the J segment 6 bases; nucleotides outside the gene matches: 10. This CDR3 is built from 15 residues. Germline loops: CDR1 SGHAT, CDR2 FQNNGV.

The rearrangement uses TRBV9 and TRBJ2-7; 13 bases line up with TRBD2. The DNA end favors TRBJ2-5, so the J call may be wrong. The CDR3 extends over 17 amino acids. The germline gives CDR1 SGDLS, CDR2 YYNGEE. CDR3 loop: CASSVASGTSGDETQYF. The CDR3, as DNA: TGTGCCAGCAGCGTAGCAAGCGGGACTAGCGGGGACGAGACCCAGTACTTC.

This clonotype was found a few times. V is TRBV9 and J is TRBJ2-5; 8 bases are shared with TRBD2. The CDR3 length is 15 residues. The V gene end was trimmed by 4 bases and the J gene end by 5 bases; junction bases not matched to a gene: 10. CDR1 and CDR2 (germline): SGDLS, YYNGEE. DNA for the CDR3: TGTGCCAGCAGCCCGCAGGCGGGACTAGGCGAGACCCAGTACTTC. Its protein product is CASSPQAGLGETQYF. The complete variable domain, with remaining parts taken from reference TRBV9 and TRBJ2-5, reads DSGVTQTPKHLITATGQRVTLRCSPRSGDLSVYWYQQSLDQGLQFLIQYYNGEERAKGNILERFSAQQFPDLHSELNLSSLELGDSALYFCASSPQAGLGETQYFGPGTRLLVL.

V usage is TRBV6-5 and J usage is TRBJ2-7; the match to TRBD1 covers 10 bases. Germline V gene data show CDR1 as MNHEY and CDR2 as SVGAGI. With 6 bases clipped from V and 6 bases from J, the junction kept 8 bases outside the gene matches. This CDR3 region has 14 residues. Written as DNA, the CDR3 is TGTGCCAGCAGATCCGGGACAGGGGTAGCCGAGCAGTACTTC. It encodes CASRSGTGVAEQYF.

The V and J genes are TRBV7-2 and TRBJ2-3, with 13 bases fitting TRBD2. V lost 4 bases to trimming and J lost 6 bases; unmatched junction nucleotides: 4. From germline, CDR1 is SGHTA and CDR2 FQGNSA. This CDR3 contains 15 residues. CDR3 protein: CASSSGLAGRDTQYF. Written as DNA, the CDR3 is TGTGCCAGCAGCTCGGGACTAGCGGGGCGGGATACGCAGTATTTT.

This clonotype was seen just once. The chain combines TRBV19 with TRBJ2-1; D remains unclear. Between the trimmed V and J ends, which lost 6 bases and 6 bases, there was a span of 12 bases. The CDR3 is made up of 13 amino acids. CDR1 LNHDA and CDR2 SQIVND come from the germline V gene (reference sequence). CDR3 coding DNA: TGTGCCAGTAGAAAACAAGGAAGCAATGAGCAGTTCTTC. It translates to CASRKQGSNEQFF.

V gene TRBV20-1 combines with J gene TRBJ2-3; no definite D call. This CDR3 spans 15 amino acids. In germline, CDR1 is DFQATT, CDR2 SNEGSKA (reference sequence). With 3 bases removed from V and 2 bases from J, the gap between germline ends came to 15 bases. CDR3 loop: CSARSQAYFTDTQYF. The CDR3 nucleotides are TGCAGTGCTAGGAGTCAGGCTTACTTCACAGATACGCAGTATTTT.

This clonotype was seen only a few times. The chain is built from TRBV20-1 and TRBJ1-1, with D perhaps matching TRBD1 (6 bases). CDR1 and CDR2 from the germline V gene are DFQATT and SNEGSKA (reference sequence). The CDR3 runs 13 residues. Trimming pared 3 bases from V and 6 bases from J, leaving 14 bases between. The CDR3 loop reads CSASRGLLAEAFF. The CDR3 coding sequence is TGCAGTGCTAGCAGGGGACTCCTGGCTGAAGCTTTCTTT.

The V gene is TRBV9, the J gene TRBJ2-3; possibly TRBD1 for D (6 bases). Between the trimmed V and J ends, which lost 0 bases and 2 bases, there was a span of 13 bases. Germline values: CDR1 SGDLS, CDR2 YYNGEE. The CDR3 runs 16 residues. CDR3 sequence (DNA): TGTGCCAGCAGCGTAGGGGCAGGGGTGAACACAGATACGCAGTATTTT. Protein sequence: CASSVGAGVNTDTQYF.

The V call is TRBV12-3 or TRBV12-4, the J call TRBJ1-1; D gene unclear. V lost 10 bases, J lost 6 bases, and 15 bases lay in between. The CDR3 consists of 12 residues. The CDR3 DNA reads TGTGCCACCACCTCGGGTTACGCTGAAGCTTTCTTT. Protein: CATTSGYAEAFF.

The chain has TRBV12-3 or TRBV12-4 and TRBJ1-2; D perhaps matches TRBD1 (5 bases). Trimming left V 6 bases short and J 8 bases short, with 16 bases between. The CDR3 length is 13 residues. The DNA for the CDR3 is TGTGCCAGCAGGACGACAGAGTCGGGAGGCTACACCTTC. It yields the protein CASRTTESGGYTF.

This clonotype was observed a single time. CDR3 sequence: CSAKIAGENSPLHF. The CDR3 DNA reads as TGCAGTGCTAAGATTGCAGGGGAAAATTCACCCCTCCACTTT. V gene TRBV20-1 combines with J gene TRBJ1-6; a weak D match, TRBD1 (6 bases). CDR3 length: 14 residues. Trimming took 4 bases from V and 7 from J, leaving 14 bases between them. In germline, CDR1 is DFQATT, CDR2 SNEGSKA (reference sequence).

J is TRBJ2-7 and V is TRBV5-1, with 8 bases that match TRBD1. Per the germline V gene, CDR1 is SGHRS and CDR2 is YFSETQ. The ends lost 4 bases at V and 6 bases at J; junction bases unmatched: 9. The CDR3 runs to 14 residues. CDR3 in amino acids: CASSLDRGSCEQYF. CDR3 coding DNA: TGCGCCAGCAGCCTTGACAGGGGCAGCTGCGAGCAGTACTTC.

The CDR3 DNA reads as TGCAGTGCTAGAGATTTAGAACGGGGGGGCCTCGATGAGCAGTACTTC. Protein product: CSARDLERGGLDEQYF. The rearrangement joins TRBV20-1 to TRBJ2-7; 8 bases align to TRBD2. The CDR3 runs 16 residues. Trimming cost V 0 bases and J 7 bases; bases outside gene matches: 14. Germline CDR1 DFQATT, CDR2 SNEGSKA (reference sequence).

J is TRBJ2-1 and V is TRBV20-1; D remains ambiguous. This CDR3 is built from 11 residues. V was clipped by 6 bases and J by 7 bases, with 10 bases between them. Germline V CDR1 and CDR2: DFQATT, SNEGSKA (reference sequence). Here the CDR3 DNA reads TGCAGTGCCAGTGGGAAGAATGAGCAGTTCTTC. Translated: CSASGKNEQFF.

The chain uses TRBV4-1 and TRBJ1-2, with unresolved D. CDR3 length: 12 residues. The V gene's germline CDR1 is MGHRA and CDR2 YSYEKL. V lost 0 bases to trimming and J lost 8 bases, with 7 bases between them. The CDR3 loop reads CASSQDVGGYTF. CDR3 DNA: TGCGCCAGCAGCCAAGATGTGGGCGGCTACACCTTC.

The rearrangement uses TRBV3-1 and TRBJ1-4; no clear D gene. CDR1 LGHDT and CDR2 YNNKEL come from the germline V gene (reference sequence). Deletions cut 4 bases from V and 5 bases from J, with 14 bases between. There are 15 residues in the CDR3. This CDR3 reads CASSLQSVGNEKLFF. In DNA form, the CDR3 reads TGTGCCAGCAGCCTTCAATCGGTCGGCAATGAAAAACTGTTTTTT.

In this sample, this clonotype turned up a few times. The chain is built from TRBV27 and TRBJ1-6, with D perhaps TRBD1 (6 bases). Germline V gene data show CDR1 as MNHEY and CDR2 as SMNVEV (reference sequence). Trimming cost V 5 bases and J 9 bases, with 14 bases left between them. The CDR3 consists of 14 residues. The CDR3 nucleotides read TGTGCCAGCAGTCCACTGGGGGGCGTTTCACCCCTCCACTTT. Translation: CASSPLGGVSPLHF.

This clonotype was counted only a few times. Just one base apart from a much larger clone, this may be a read error. CDR3 nucleotide sequence: TGTGCCAGCATTTCAGGGCCCTTCGGGACCCTCCACTTT. Translated: CASISGPFGTLHF. The V and J genes are TRBV27 and TRBJ1-6; D possibly corresponds to TRBD1 (5 bases). Trimming pared 7 bases from V and 14 bases from J, leaving 18 bases between. The germline V gene has CDR1 MNHEY and CDR2 SMNVEV (reference sequence). This CDR3 has 13 amino acids.

The chain recombines TRBV6-1 with TRBJ2-3; 8 nucleotides line up with TRBD1. Trimming cost V 6 bases and J 1 base; bases outside gene matches: 9. Germline loops: CDR1 MNHNS, CDR2 SASEGT. This CDR3 comprises 16 residues. CDR3 coding DNA: TGTGCCAGCAGGCCCCCGACAGGGGAAGGCACAGATACGCAGTATTTT. The encoded protein is CASRPPTGEGTDTQYF.